This passage covers 11 T cell receptor beta chains from one sample sequenced in a study of cytomegalovirus exposure and HLA in healthy donors. The PCR contained 60 Vbeta and 13 Jbeta primers. Produced via immunoSEQ multiplex PCR; TCRdb's table is partial and in-frame only. The sample includes 150,000 to 200,000 clones, about 62% seen only once; the top ten take around 3%. Sequenced: PBMCs. Every receptor here comes from a man aged 40-49 years in good health and CMV-seronegative.

The chain is built from TRBV18 and TRBJ2-5; no firm D call. TRBJ2-7 matches the DNA end more closely, so the J call is doubtful. The CDR3 is 13 amino acids. Germline V gene lookup returns CDR1 KGHSH and CDR2 LQKENI. The CDR3 nucleotides are TGTGCCAGCTCACCCGGGTCAAAGTCCGAGCAGTACTTC. Protein product: CASSPGSKSEQYF.

This sequence joins TRBV4-2 and TRBJ2-2, with 11 bases lining up with TRBD2. The CDR3 has 17 residues. The germline CDR1 and CDR2 sequences are LGHNA and YNFKEQ. V shed 0 bases and J 6 bases; nucleotides not matched to a gene: 6. The CDR3 sequence: CASSQDKATSGAGELFF. DNA of the CDR3: TGTGCCAGCAGCCAAGATAAGGCGACTAGCGGGGCCGGGGAGCTGTTTTTT.

The chain has TRBV25-1 and TRBJ1-6; no definite D call. This CDR3 is 14 amino acids long. From germline, CDR1 is MGHDK and CDR2 SYGVNS. V was cut by 2 bases and J by 9 bases, with 11 bases left in between. The CDR3 is CASSETVRGSPLHF. The CDR3 DNA reads as TGTGCCAGCAGTGAAACGGTGCGAGGTTCACCCCTCCACTTT.

A few counts support this clone. Within the sample, other DNA sequences also encode this same CDR3. The J gene is TRBJ2-7, the V gene TRBV19; TRBD1 might be the D (5 bases). CDR1 LNHDA and CDR2 SQIVND come from the germline V gene (reference sequence). This CDR3 is built from 13 residues. CDR3 in amino acids: CASSEQGWYEQYF. The CDR3 DNA is TGTGCTTCAAGTGAGCAGGGTTGGTACGAGCAGTACTTC.

The chain recombines TRBV29-1 with TRBJ2-5; 8 bases match TRBD2. The germline CDR1 and CDR2 sequences are SQVTM and ANQGSEA. This CDR3 comprises 13 residues. Trimming cost V 6 bases and J 2 bases; bases outside gene matches: 5. The CDR3 is CSVGGAVQETQYF. Written as DNA, the CDR3 is TGCAGCGTCGGGGGGGCCGTACAAGAGACCCAGTACTTC.

This clone was detected once. This sequence joins TRBV5-1 and TRBJ2-7; 9 positions match TRBD1. CDR1 is SGHRS and CDR2 is YFSETQ in the germline V gene. The CDR3 has 16 residues. The trim removed 5 bases at V and 6 bases at J, leaving 15 bases unmatched. CDR3 bases: TGCGCCAGCAGTCCCCAGCGGACAGGGGAGACGGTCGAGCAGTACTTC. Residues: CASSPQRTGETVEQYF.

The rearrangement uses TRBV6-1 and TRBJ1-6; no clear D gene. V dropped 4 bases and J dropped 8 bases, with 15 bases sitting between them. This CDR3 has 15 amino acids. Germline V lookup: CDR1 MNHNS, CDR2 SASEGT. CDR3 nucleotides: TGTGCCAGCAGTGGCCACGGGGATGCGGATTCACCCCTCCACTTT. It translates to CASSGHGDADSPLHF.

This clone was observed a few times. This sequence joins TRBV5-6 and TRBJ2-1; TRBD1 aligns across 11 bases. Germline V gives CDR1 SGHDT, CDR2 YYEEEE. V was pared by 5 bases and J by 4 bases, with 11 bases of the junction left unmatched. This CDR3 has 17 residues. DNA of the CDR3: TGTGCCAGCAGTTCCTTCGTCGGGACAGGGGGGTACAATGAGCAGTTCTTC. Amino acid sequence: CASSSFVGTGGYNEQFF.

The gene calls are TRBV30 and TRBJ1-1; TRBD1 is a possible D gene (6 bases). Per germline, CDR1 GTSNPN and CDR2 SVGIG (reference sequence). The CDR3 is 16 residues long. V was pared by 3 bases and J by 1 base, with 18 bases between. CDR3 protein: CAWSRRGALKNTEAFF. The CDR3 DNA sequence: TGTGCCTGGAGCCGACGGGGGGCGCTAAAGAACACTGAAGCTTTCTTT.

This clone has only a few counts. The V and J genes are TRBV7-3 and TRBJ1-1; 7 bases fit TRBD1. From germline, CDR1 is SGHTA and CDR2 FQGTGA. The V gene end was trimmed by 5 bases and the J gene end by 0 bases; junction bases not matched to a gene: 15. CDR3 length equals 18 residues. CDR3 amino acids: CASSLFRDSFLMNTEAFF. The CDR3 DNA follows: TGTGCCAGCAGCCTTTTTCGGGACAGCTTCCTCATGAACACTGAAGCTTTCTTT. The entire variable domain, with the rest obtained from reference TRBV7-3 and TRBJ1-1, is as follows: GAGVSQTPSNKVTEKGKYVELRCDPISGHTALYWYRQSLGQGPEFLIYFQGTGAADDSGLPNDRFFAVRPEGSVSTLKIQRTERGDSAVYLCASSLFRDSFLMNTEAFFGQGTRLTVV.

This clone was detected only a few times. The gene calls are TRBV6-1 and TRBJ1-5; D is possibly TRBD1 (6 bases). Germline V gene lookup returns CDR1 MNHNS and CDR2 SASEGT. The CDR3 totals 16 residues. The V gene lost 4 bases and the J gene lost 0 bases, with 13 bases spanning the gap. CDR3 sequence (DNA): TGTGCCAGCAGTGTCTTTGGGGGCAGTAGCAATCAGCCCCAGCATTTT. Protein: CASSVFGGSSNQPQHF.